Listed here are 28 T cell receptor beta chains from one sample, sequenced in a study of T cell responses to AZD1222 COVID-19 vaccine. The repertoire was sequenced with immunoSEQ multiplex PCR; TCRdb's copy has only in-frame clones and lacks some. The data contain 150,000 to 200,000 clones, 85% to 90% of them singletons. The sequences come from peripheral blood, collected on day 0 of AZD1222 vaccination. These TCRs come from an adult in good health.

The chain links TRBV6-2 or TRBV6-3 to TRBJ2-7; D may be TRBD1 (5 bases). The V end lost 2 bases, the J end lost 7 bases, and 12 bases lay between the germline ends. The CDR3 consists of 13 residues. Germline lookup yields CDR1 MNHEY and CDR2 SVGEGT. This CDR3 is CASSYGAPGEQYF. CDR3 coding DNA: TGTGCCAGCAGTTACGGCGCTCCAGGGGAGCAGTACTTC.

The chain is built from TRBV10-1 and TRBJ2-3; the D is unclear. Germline V gene lookup returns CDR1 WNHNN and CDR2 SYGVQD (reference sequence). This CDR3 has 14 amino acids. Trimming left V 1 base short and J 2 bases short, with 7 bases between. This CDR3 reads CASSEFEDTDTQYF. The DNA of the CDR3 is TGCGCCAGCAGTGAGTTCGAGGACACAGATACGCAGTATTTT.

The V gene is TRBV5-1, the J gene TRBJ1-3; no clear D gene. The V gene's germline CDR1 is SGHRS and CDR2 YFSETQ. The CDR3 has 15 residues. V was clipped by 0 bases and J by 0 bases, with 7 bases between them. The CDR3: CASSLGSGSGNTIYF. In nucleotides, the CDR3 is TGCGCCAGCAGCTTGGGATCGGGCTCTGGAAACACCATATATTTT. The whole variable domain, filled in from reference TRBV5-1 and TRBJ1-3, reads KAGVTQTPRYLIKTRGQQVTLSCSPISGHRSVSWYQQTPGQGLQFLFEYFSETQRNKGNFPGRFSGRQFSNSRSEMNVSTLELGDSALYLCASSLGSGSGNTIYFGEGSWLTVV.

The chain couples TRBV25-1 to TRBJ1-1; D is ambiguous. Between the trimmed V and J ends, which lost 2 bases and 6 bases, there was a span of 10 bases. Germline CDR1 and CDR2: MGHDK and SYGVNS. The CDR3 has 13 amino acids. The CDR3 is CASSERGSPEAFF. CDR3 nucleotide sequence: TGTGCCAGCAGTGAACGAGGGAGTCCTGAAGCTTTCTTT.

The J gene is TRBJ2-2, the V gene TRBV11-3; D may be TRBD1 (5 bases). V dropped 4 bases and J dropped 3 bases, with 9 bases sitting between them. Germline assignment: CDR1 SGHNT and CDR2 YENEEA. The CDR3 runs 14 residues. The CDR3: CASSSDTYTGELFF. The CDR3 nucleotides read TGTGCCAGCAGCTCGGACACTTACACCGGGGAGCTGTTTTTT.

The chain carries TRBV7-3 and TRBJ1-1; no clear D gene. With 0 bases removed from V and 2 bases from J, the gap between germline ends came to 7 bases. Looked up from germline, CDR1 is SGHTA and CDR2 is FQGTGA. The CDR3 runs 14 residues. CDR3 loop: CASSLTRANTEAFF. CDR3 in DNA: TGTGCCAGCAGCTTAACTCGGGCTAACACTGAAGCTTTCTTT.

DNA of the CDR3: TGTGCCAGCAGCTCTGGACAGGGCTATGGCTACACCTTC. Protein sequence: CASSSGQGYGYTF. The chain is built from TRBV7-3 and TRBJ1-2, with TRBD1 matching over 8 bases. The CDR3 length is 13 residues. The V and J ends lost 4 bases and 4 bases, in that order; junction bases with no gene match: 2. The germline CDR1 and CDR2 sequences are SGHTA and FQGTGA.

This chain connects TRBV3-1 (or the pseudogene TRBV3-2) to TRBJ2-2, with TRBD2 matching 8 bases. Germline values: CDR1 LGHDT, CDR2 YNNKEL (reference sequence). V lost 1 base to trimming and J lost 1 base; unmatched junction nucleotides: 2. The CDR3 is 16 residues long. DNA of the CDR3: TGTGCCAGCAGCCAAGGACTAGCGAGGAACACCGGGGAGCTGTTTTTT. It yields the protein CASSQGLARNTGELFF.

This clone has just one count. J is TRBJ2-7 and V is TRBV3-1 (or the pseudogene TRBV3-2); D not resolved. Germline CDR1 is LGHDT and CDR2 is YNNKEL (reference sequence). This CDR3 is built from 12 residues. Trimming removed 1 base from V and 3 bases from J, with 4 bases in between. CDR3 sequence reads: CASSQGDYEQYF. The DNA for the CDR3 is TGTGCCAGCAGCCAAGGCGACTACGAGCAGTACTTC.

The rearrangement uses TRBV5-1 and TRBJ2-5, with 14 bases lining up with TRBD2. The CDR3 extends over 14 amino acids. In germline, CDR1 is SGHRS, CDR2 YFSETQ. Losses at the gene ends were 4 bases for V and 7 bases for J; bases not matched to a gene: 3. The CDR3 sequence is CASSPGTSGGTQYF. The CDR3 region has the DNA TGCGCCAGCAGCCCTGGGACTAGCGGGGGGACCCAGTACTTC.

This clone was counted between two and nine times. The chain is built from TRBV5-1 and TRBJ2-1, with TRBD1 matching over 10 bases. Germline V lookup: CDR1 SGHRS, CDR2 YFSETQ. CDR3 size: 16 residues. The V and J ends lost 3 bases and 7 bases, in that order; junction bases with no gene match: 10. CDR3 sequence reads: CASSSYGLGQGNEQFF. The CDR3 coding sequence is TGCGCCAGCAGCTCCTATGGACTGGGACAGGGGAATGAGCAGTTCTTC.

The chain is built from TRBV6-5 and TRBJ1-1; no reliable D call. From germline, CDR1 is MNHEY and CDR2 SVGAGI. Trimming left V 8 bases short and J 4 bases short, with 5 bases between. This CDR3 spans 10 amino acids. The DNA of the CDR3 is TGTGCCAGCGGGCGCACTGAAGCTTTCTTT. Amino acid sequence: CASGRTEAFF.

The V gene is TRBV27, the J gene TRBJ1-2; no clear D. CDR1 MNHEY and CDR2 SMNVEV come from the germline V gene (reference sequence). This CDR3 region has 14 residues. Trimming pared 5 bases from V and 4 bases from J, leaving 14 bases between. The CDR3 spells CASSARVLGYGYTF. CDR3 nucleotide sequence: TGTGCCAGCAGTGCCCGGGTCCTGGGCTATGGCTACACCTTC.

The chain carries TRBV28 and TRBJ1-2, with TRBD1 matching over 11 bases. Losses at the gene ends were 4 bases for V and 4 bases for J; bases not matched to a gene: 14. The germline V gene has CDR1 MDHEN and CDR2 SYDVKM. The CDR3 contains 18 residues. CDR3 sequence reads: CASSSPHPGQGDFYGYTF. Written as DNA, the CDR3 is TGTGCCAGCAGTTCCCCTCATCCGGGACAGGGGGATTTCTATGGCTACACCTTC.

V is TRBV7-9 and J is TRBJ1-2; D may be TRBD1 (6 bases). Germline CDR1 SEHNR, CDR2 FQNEAQ (reference sequence). The CDR3 is 15 residues long. The ends were cut back, 5 bases at V and 1 base at J, with 14 bases in the middle. CDR3 sequence reads: CASSPLGHLNYGYTF. The CDR3 nucleotides read TGTGCCAGCAGCCCCCTGGGACACCTTAACTATGGCTACACCTTC.

This clone was counted once. The rearrangement joins TRBV18 to TRBJ1-5, with a weak D call TRBD1 (6 bases). With 6 bases removed from V and 2 bases from J, the gap between germline ends came to 14 bases. CDR1 is KGHSH, CDR2 LQKENI, per germline. This CDR3 comprises 15 residues. In DNA, the CDR3 is TGTGCCAGCTCCCCCCAACAGGGAGGCAATCAGCCCCAGCATTTT. This gives the protein CASSPQQGGNQPQHF. Complete variable domain (other parts from reference TRBV18 and TRBJ1-5): NAGVMQNPRHLVRRRGQEARLRCSPMKGHSHVYWYRQLPEEGLKFMVYLQKENIIDESGMPKERFSAEFPKEGPSILRIQQVVRGDSAAYFCASSPQQGGNQPQHFGDGTRLSIL.

By sample fraction, this clone is medium-sized. V and J are TRBV5-4 and TRBJ1-1; 7 bases match TRBD1. Trimming removed 0 bases from V and 0 bases from J; junction bases left unmatched: 5. Germline CDR1 reads SGHNT; CDR2 reads YYREEE (reference sequence). The CDR3 sequence is 16 residues long. CDR3 sequence (DNA): TGTGCCAGCAGCTTGGCCAAGGGGACAGTGAACACTGAAGCTTTCTTT. Its protein product is CASSLAKGTVNTEAFF.

The chain has TRBV6-5 and TRBJ1-1; D is unresolved. V was trimmed by 3 bases and J by 7 bases, leaving 15 bases between them. Germline CDR1 is MNHEY and CDR2 is SVGAGI. The CDR3 is 14 amino acids. The CDR3 sequence: CASSYGLNLGEAFF. The CDR3 DNA is TGTGCCAGCAGTTATGGCCTTAATCTAGGTGAAGCTTTCTTT.

This rearrangement joins TRBV7-9 to TRBJ1-4, with 8 bases lining up with TRBD1. The junction had 8 bases not matched to a gene; V was cut back by 5 bases and J by 3 bases. Germline assignment: CDR1 SEHNR and CDR2 FQNEAQ (reference sequence). The CDR3 runs to 16 residues. In nucleotides, the CDR3 is TGTGCCAGCAGCCCCCCTGGACAGGGTCCTAATGAAAAACTGTTTTTT. It is translated as CASSPPGQGPNEKLFF.

This clone has more than one count but fewer than ten. The rearrangement uses TRBV23-1 and TRBJ1-5; 8 bases map to TRBD1. TRBV23-1 is designated an ORF whose function remains uncertain. Trimming at V came to 9 bases and at J to 2 bases, leaving 12 bases not matched to a gene. The CDR3 totals 16 residues. CDR3 loop: CARGAGGSFGNQPQHF. CDR3 nucleotide sequence: TGCGCCAGGGGGGCAGGGGGCTCGTTTGGCAATCAGCCCCAGCATTTT.

This rearrangement joins TRBV5-1 to TRBJ2-2; D not resolved. This CDR3 is built from 14 residues. Looked up from germline, CDR1 is SGHRS and CDR2 is YFSETQ. Deletions cut 0 bases from V and 6 bases from J, with 9 bases between. CDR3 loop: CASSLDVPPGELFF. CDR3 coding DNA: TGCGCCAGCAGCTTGGACGTGCCCCCCGGGGAGCTGTTTTTT.

The genes are TRBV4-2 and TRBJ2-7; 11 bases are shared with TRBD2. Germline V gene sequence: CDR1 LGHNA, CDR2 YNFKEQ. The CDR3 length is 20 residues. The trim removed 0 bases at V and 0 bases at J, leaving 13 bases unmatched. The CDR3 DNA follows: TGTGCCAGCAGCCAAGATCTTGTAGCGGGGGGGCTCCCCAGCTCCTACGAGCAGTACTTC. It specifies CASSQDLVAGGLPSSYEQYF.

The chain recombines TRBV2 with TRBJ1-1; D is undetermined. The CDR3 consists of 12 residues. The V gene's germline CDR1 is SNHLY and CDR2 FYNNEI. V dropped 7 bases and J dropped 11 bases, with 17 bases sitting between them. CDR3 sequence reads: CASTREVLTAFF. The DNA of the CDR3 is TGTGCCAGCACTAGGGAGGTACTTACGGCTTTCTTT.

The chain is built from TRBV27 and TRBJ2-1; TRBD2 matches at 12 bases. CDR3 size: 16 residues. Germline V lookup: CDR1 MNHEY, CDR2 SMNVEV (reference sequence). Trimming took 3 bases from V and 8 from J; bases not matched to a gene: 8. Here the CDR3 DNA reads TGTGCCAGCAGTTTGTCTAGCGGGGGGGCCACAGATGAGCAGTTCTTC. Amino acids: CASSLSSGGATDEQFF.

The V gene is TRBV10-3, the J gene TRBJ2-3; D is possibly TRBD2 (6 bases). The CDR3 is 16 residues long. Per germline, CDR1 ENHRY and CDR2 SYGVKD. V was pared by 6 bases and J by 1 base, with 17 bases between. The CDR3 is CAIRGGLPGGTDTQYF. The CDR3 DNA is TGTGCCATCAGGGGGGGACTCCCCGGGGGCACAGATACGCAGTATTTT.

The chain has TRBV27 and TRBJ2-7, with D perhaps being TRBD1 or TRBD2 (6 bases each). Germline CDR1 MNHEY, CDR2 SMNVEV (reference sequence). The CDR3 is made up of 14 amino acids. The V end lost 7 bases, the J end lost 3 bases, and 16 bases lay between the germline ends. The DNA of the CDR3 is TGTGCCAGCAACCGTAGGGGGGCCCACTACGAGCAGTACTTC. It codes for CASNRRGAHYEQYF.

This clone was observed a single time. The gene calls are TRBV5-5 and TRBJ1-4; no clear D gene. The CDR3 runs 17 residues. CDR1 and CDR2 from the germline V gene are SGHKS and YYEKEE (reference sequence). Trimming pared 2 bases from V and 0 bases from J, leaving 14 bases between. DNA of the CDR3: TGTGCCAGCAGCTTCCTACTGATGACTGCAACTAATGAAAAACTGTTTTTT. Amino acids: CASSFLLMTATNEKLFF. Supplemented by reference TRBV5-5 and TRBJ1-4, the full variable domain reads DAGVTQSPTHLIKTRGQQVTLRCSPISGHKSVSWYQQVLGQGPQFIFQYYEKEERGRGNFPDRFSARQFPNYSSELNVNALLLGDSALYLCASSFLLMTATNEKLFFGSGTQLSVL.

CDR3 sequence: CASKLVVSNQPQHF. In nucleotides, the CDR3 is TGTGCCAGCAAATTAGTAGTTAGCAATCAGCCCCAGCATTTT. The rearrangement uses TRBV28 and TRBJ1-5; D ambiguous. The CDR3 sequence is 14 residues long. Looked up from germline, CDR1 is MDHEN and CDR2 is SYDVKM. Trimming removed 7 bases from V and 0 bases from J, with 10 bases in between.